This T cell receptor (beta chain) was found in a study of T cell responses to AZD1222 COVID-19 vaccine. Study-wide findings and caveats: Recipients of two AZD1222 doses showed rising Spike-specific TCR breadth and depth. Females outnumbered males among donors, who were mostly white British; clonal diversity was possibly underestimated.

This clone is a singleton in its sample. Antigen specificity is unknown. Profiled with immunoSEQ multiplex PCR; TCRdb holds only in-frame clones, not every one. This repertoire shows about 110,000 clones, around 92% found once; its top ten account for 8% to 9.5%. The clonotype originates from an adult who received the AZD1222 COVID-19 vaccine. The material was peripheral blood, obtained 28 days after the second AZD1222 dose.

CDR3 DNA: TGTGCCAGCAGCTTGAGTCCGTTCGGGACTACTAGTACGACGCAGTATTTT. Encoded protein: CASSLSPFGTTSTTQYF. This chain joins TRBV7-3 and TRBJ2-3; 7 bases agree with TRBD2. The J segment lost 9 bases and the V segment lost 3 bases, leaving 18 bases of the junction unmatched. The CDR3 has 17 amino acids. CDR1 and CDR2 from the germline V gene are SGHTA and FQGTGA.